These 20 T cell receptor beta chains were all obtained from the same sample, sequenced in a study of tumor-infiltrating lymphocytes in primary liver carcinoma. RNA was extracted from whole blood without cell sorting, alongside germline DNA. Priming with a constant-region primer yielded TCR beta cDNA from 400 to 550 ng total RNA. A slightly modified ARM-PCR protocol with three nested multiplex PCR rounds produced these TCR beta libraries. The first two PCR rounds, around 10 cycles each, used TRBV1-TRBV30 forward primers and a C-beta reverse primer. TCRdb itself ran the multiplex PCR reads through MiXCR, one entry per CDR3 protein. The table records under 200,000 distinct CDR3 sequences, less than 70% of them present only once. The sample comprised peripheral blood. All receptors come from a woman between 55 and 75 years old with primary liver carcinoma and hepatitis B virus infection.

This clonotype appeared a few times. This chain connects TRBV4-2 to TRBJ2-3, with 8 bases matching TRBD1. The germline V gene has CDR1 LGHNA and CDR2 YNFKEQ. CDR3 size: 16 residues. V lost 0 bases and J lost 1; bases outside the gene matches: 3. The CDR3 loop is CASSQDPGQGTDTQYF. The CDR3 bases are TGTGCCAGCAGCCAAGATCCGGGACAGGGCACAGATACGCAGTATTTT.

Points on this clonotype: It is likely a read error, because the conserved phenylalanine at the end of the CDR3 is missing. No DNA is shown, since the ends of the CDR3 on it are uncertain; the CDR3 is the one TCRdb lists. The chain carries TRBV4-1 and TRBJ1-4; the D call in the table, TRBD1, was not verified against the DNA. Germline CDR1 reads MGHRA; CDR2 reads YSYEKL. Inclusive of both ends, the CDR3 amounts to 16 amino acids. CDR3 loop: CASSQVPGQGSEKPFL.

Details on this clonotype: Relative to the germline gene, one junction end is altered; a read error may explain this. V usage is TRBV5-4 and J usage is TRBJ1-1; D is ambiguous. Germline V gene lookup returns CDR1 SGHNT and CDR2 YYREEE (reference sequence). This CDR3 is built from 14 residues. CDR3 sequence reads: CASRLCGMNSEAFF. In nucleotides, the CDR3 is TGTGCCAGCAGATTGTGTGGTATGAACTCTGAAGCTTTCTTT.

The sample holds many counts of this clonotype. The chain recombines TRBV29-1 with TRBJ2-7, with 16 bases identical to TRBD2. Trimming removed 5 bases from V and 7 bases from J; junction bases left unmatched: 11. CDR3 length: 16 residues. CDR1 is SQVTM, CDR2 ANQGSEA, per germline. The CDR3 DNA reads TGCAGCGTTTTGGGACTAGCGGGAGGGCCGGCGGAGGAGCAGTACTTC. Translating it yields CSVLGLAGGPAEEQYF.

With respect to this clonotype: This may arise from a read error, as a much more abundant clone is one base away. The rearrangement joins TRBV4-2 to TRBJ2-2; 10 bases match TRBD1. Germline V lookup: CDR1 LGHNA, CDR2 YNFKEQ. CDR3 length: 15 amino acids. CDR3 amino acids: CARSSGTGAAGELFF. CDR3 in DNA: TGTGCCCGCAGCTCAGGGACAGGGGCAGCCGGGGAGCTGTTTTTT.

Many counts were recorded for this clonotype. This chain joins TRBV12-3 or TRBV12-4 and TRBJ2-1; D is perhaps TRBD1 (5 bases). The CDR3 spans 13 residues. Trimming pared 5 bases from V and 4 bases from J, leaving 9 bases between. CDR3 region: CASSQGLYNEQFF. DNA for the CDR3: TGTGCCAGCAGTCAGGGATTGTACAATGAGCAGTTCTTC.

The V call is TRBV29-1, the J call TRBJ2-1; either TRBD1 or TRBD2 may supply D (5 bases each). This CDR3 has 14 amino acids. The germline V gene has CDR1 SQVTM and CDR2 ANQGSEA. The CDR3 loop reads CRVETRGGYDEQFF. Here the CDR3 DNA reads TGCCGTGTTGAGACTCGTGGGGGTTATGATGAGCAGTTCTTC.

A note on this clonotype: Just one base apart from a much larger clone, this may be a read error. The CDR3 coding sequence is TGTGCCAGCAGTTCCCCCCCGGGCAATGAGCAGTTCTTC. Amino acids: CASSSPPGNEQFF. The chain links TRBV6-6 to TRBJ2-1; D unclear. Trimming pared 4 bases from V and 6 bases from J, leaving 10 bases between. The CDR3 covers 13 residues. Germline-derived CDR1 and CDR2 are MNHNY and SVGAGI (reference sequence).

This clonotype was seen a handful of times. A much larger clone differs by one base, so this may be a read error. This sequence joins TRBV6-6 and TRBJ2-7; tentative D call: TRBD1 (7 bases). The CDR3 totals 17 residues. V gave up 0 bases and J gave up 3 bases, with 18 bases separating them. Germline V CDR1 and CDR2: MNHNY, SVGAGI (reference sequence). CDR3 DNA sequence: TGTGCCAGCAGTTACTCGAGCCGGCCAGGGGGGCACTACGAGCAGTACTTC. It translates to CASSYSSRPGGHYEQYF.

This clonotype was counted only a few times. A read error is likely, as this CDR3 ends without the conserved phenylalanine or tryptophan. CDR3 bases: TGTGCCAGCAGCCTGACCCTAGCGGGGACTGAAGCTTTCCTT. Protein: CASSLTLAGTEAFL. This chain links TRBV7-8 with TRBJ1-1; D uncertain. Trimming cost V 5 bases and J 5 bases, with 15 bases left between them. CDR3 length equals 14 residues. Germline values: CDR1 SGHVS, CDR2 FQNEAQ.

This clonotype was seen just once. V usage is TRBV2 and J usage is TRBJ1-1; D is unclear. The germline V gene encodes CDR1 SNHLY and CDR2 FYNNEI. V dropped 0 bases and J dropped 0 bases, with 8 bases sitting between them. The CDR3 has 15 residues. The CDR3 is CASSEAAEVNTEAFF. CDR3 coding DNA: TGTGCCAGCAGTGAAGCAGCGGAGGTGAACACTGAAGCTTTCTTT.

In the case of this clonotype: One junction end disagrees with the germline gene, perhaps due to a read error. The rearrangement joins TRBV30 to TRBJ2-3; 9 bases map to TRBD2. The CDR3 loop spans 14 amino acids. Germline V gives CDR1 GTSNPN, CDR2 SVGIG (reference sequence). In nucleotides, the CDR3 is TGTACCTGGAGATTAGCGGGAGTTAGAGATACGCAGTATTTT. Its protein is CTWRLAGVRDTQYF.

The CDR3 is CASSTTDSFSYEQYF. The CDR3 DNA is TGTGCCAGCAGCACGACAGACAGCTTCTCCTACGAGCAGTACTTC. The J gene is TRBJ2-7, the V gene TRBV7-9; tentatively, D is TRBD1 (5 bases). This CDR3 spans 15 amino acids. Germline assignment: CDR1 SEHNR and CDR2 FQNEAQ (reference sequence). V lost 5 bases, J lost 0 bases, and 14 bases lay in between.

The rearrangement links TRBV5-1 to TRBJ2-1; 10 bases match TRBD2. Germline CDR1 reads SGHRS; CDR2 reads YFSETQ. The V segment lost 3 bases and the J segment 3 bases; nucleotides outside the gene matches: 3. This CDR3 contains 15 residues. The CDR3 here is CASSSSGSVYNEQFF. The CDR3 DNA sequence: TGCGCCAGCAGCTCTAGCGGGAGTGTCTACAATGAGCAGTTCTTC. The full variable domain, rest sourced from reference TRBV5-1 and TRBJ2-1, is KAGVTQTPRYLIKTRGQQVTLSCSPISGHRSVSWYQQTPGQGLQFLFEYFSETQRNKGNFPGRFSGRQFSNSRSEMNVSTLELGDSALYLCASSSSGSVYNEQFFGPGTRLTVL.

Note on this clonotype: The junction differs from germline at one of its ends, possibly a read error. The V gene is TRBV29-1, the J gene TRBJ1-5; D is unclear. There are 13 residues in the CDR3. Germline assignment: CDR1 SQVTM and CDR2 ANQGSEA. The CDR3 DNA reads TGCAGCGTAGCGGAGAATAGAAATCAGCCTCAGCATTTT. It yields the protein CSVAENRNQPQHF.

The chain is built from TRBV28 and TRBJ2-7; perhaps TRBD1 as D (5 bases). With 6 bases removed from V and 6 bases from J, the gap between germline ends came to 12 bases. This CDR3 is built from 12 residues. CDR1 and CDR2 from the germline V gene are MDHEN and SYDVKM. CDR3 DNA: TGTGCCAGCAGGCCACTACAGGCCGAGCAGTACTTC. Translation: CASRPLQAEQYF.

Details on this clonotype: A much larger clone differs from this one at a single base, so this may be a read error. V and J are TRBV6-6 and TRBJ1-1; no definite D call. The CDR3 is 13 amino acids. CDR1 and CDR2 from the germline V gene are MNHNY and SVGAGI (reference sequence). The CDR3 loop is CVSSTRENSWAFF. The CDR3 DNA reads as TGTGTCAGCAGTACCCGGGAAAACTCATGGGCTTTCTTT.

A word on this clonotype: A much larger clone differs from this one at a single base, so this may be a read error. The chain is built from TRBV4-2 and TRBJ2-3; a possible D gene is TRBD2 (6 bases). The CDR3 length is 17 residues. Germline V lookup: CDR1 LGHNA, CDR2 YNFKEQ. Trimming stripped 1 base from V and 2 bases from J, with 16 bases between. The CDR3 spells CASSQVSWEDITDTQYF. The CDR3 DNA reads as TGTGCCAGCAGCCAAGTTAGCTGGGAGGACATCACAGATACGCAGTATTTT.

As regards this clonotype: A much larger clone differs from this one at a single base, so this may be a read error. The chain joins TRBV6-5 to TRBJ2-3, with TRBD2 matching 7 bases. The CDR3 length is 13 residues. After removal of 8 bases from V and 6 bases from J, the junction contained 8 bases not matched to a gene. CDR1 is MNHEY and CDR2 is SVGAGI in the germline V gene. CDR3 bases: TGTGCCAGCGGTGGGACTATTGGGGATACGCAGTATTTT. It encodes CASGGTIGDTQYF.

As regards this clonotype: Being one base from a much bigger clone, this may be a read error. The chain has TRBV6-1 and TRBJ2-2; weak D call: TRBD2 (5 bases). The CDR3 runs 19 residues. Germline V lookup: CDR1 MNHNS, CDR2 SASEGT. Between the trimmed V and J ends, which lost 6 bases and 5 bases, there was a span of 28 bases. CDR3 protein: CASSPLSQTSLRGTGELFF. In nucleotides, the CDR3 is TGTGCCAGCAGCCCCCTTTCACAGACGTCCCTTCGCGGGACCGGGGAGCTGTTTTTT.